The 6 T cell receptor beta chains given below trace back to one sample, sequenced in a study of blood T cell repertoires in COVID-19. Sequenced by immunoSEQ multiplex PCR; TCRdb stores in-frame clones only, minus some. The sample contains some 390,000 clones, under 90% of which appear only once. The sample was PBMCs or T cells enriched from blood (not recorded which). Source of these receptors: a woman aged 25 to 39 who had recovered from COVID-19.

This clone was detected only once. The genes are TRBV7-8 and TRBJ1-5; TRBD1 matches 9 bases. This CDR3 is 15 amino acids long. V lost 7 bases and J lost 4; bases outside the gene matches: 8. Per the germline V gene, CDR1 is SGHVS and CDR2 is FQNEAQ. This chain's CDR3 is CASTLGQGWNQPQHF. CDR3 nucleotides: TGTGCCAGCACCCTGGGACAGGGTTGGAATCAGCCCCAGCATTTT.

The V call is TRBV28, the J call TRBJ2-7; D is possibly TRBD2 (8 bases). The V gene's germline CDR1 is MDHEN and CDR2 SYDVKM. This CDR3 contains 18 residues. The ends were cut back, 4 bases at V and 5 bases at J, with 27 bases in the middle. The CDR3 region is CASSSPGGRSGSFDEQYF. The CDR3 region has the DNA TGTGCCAGCAGTTCTCCAGGGGGGCGGAGCGGGAGTTTCGACGAGCAGTACTTC.

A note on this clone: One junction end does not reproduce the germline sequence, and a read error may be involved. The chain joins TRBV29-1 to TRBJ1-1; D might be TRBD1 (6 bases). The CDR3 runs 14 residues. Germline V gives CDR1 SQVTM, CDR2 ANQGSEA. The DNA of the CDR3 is TGCAGCGAAAGGGGGTTCAAGTGGAACGCTGAAGCTTTCTTT. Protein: CSERGFKWNAEAFF.

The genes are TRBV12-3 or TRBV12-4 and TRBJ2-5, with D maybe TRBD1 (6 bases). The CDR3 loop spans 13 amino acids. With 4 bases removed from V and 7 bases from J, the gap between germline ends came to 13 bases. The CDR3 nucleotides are TGTGCCAGCAGTTATGGGACAAAAGGGACCCAGTACTTC. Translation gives CASSYGTKGTQYF.

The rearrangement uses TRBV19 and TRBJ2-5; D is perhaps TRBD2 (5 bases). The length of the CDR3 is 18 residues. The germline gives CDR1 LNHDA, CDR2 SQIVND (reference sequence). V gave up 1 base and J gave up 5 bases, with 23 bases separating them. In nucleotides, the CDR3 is TGTGCCAGTAGTATAGTTCTAGCTATTTCACCTTGGAAGGAGACCCAGTACTTC. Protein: CASSIVLAISPWKETQYF.

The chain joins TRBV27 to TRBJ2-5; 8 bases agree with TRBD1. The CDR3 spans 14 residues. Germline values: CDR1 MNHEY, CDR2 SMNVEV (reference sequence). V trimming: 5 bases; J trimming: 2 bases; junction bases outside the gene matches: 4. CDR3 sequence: CASSRNRGQETQYF. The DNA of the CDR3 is TGTGCCAGCAGTCGGAACAGGGGGCAAGAGACCCAGTACTTC.